Listed below are T cell receptor beta chains from one sample, sequenced in a study of blood T cell repertoires in COVID-19. Generated by immunoSEQ multiplex PCR, the TCRdb table keeps only in-frame clones and is missing some. The sample consists of some 230,000 clones, around four fifths of them appearing once. Sequences were obtained from peripheral blood. These receptor sequences come from an elderly woman with COVID-19, enrolled during active disease. Each CDR3 is given with its conserved first and last residue. The D gene is left open where the match is weak. Clone size is stated in some rows and not others, as once, few, many or a class when expanded.

CDR3 DNA: TGTGCCAGCAGCTATGAAATAGCGGGCGCAGATACGCAGTATTTT; CDR3 protein: CASSYEIAGADTQYF; D gene: TRBD2; clone size: NA; J gene: TRBJ2-3; V gene: TRBV11-2
CDR3 DNA: TGTGCCAGCTCCCACTCAGGCGGGACCTCCACAGATACGCAGTATTTT; CDR3 protein: CASSHSGGTSTDTQYF; D gene: NA; clone size: NA; J gene: TRBJ2-3; V gene: TRBV18
CDR3 DNA: TGCGCCAGCAGCGAACATGGGACAGGGTCTTCACCCCTCCACTTT; CDR3 protein: CASSEHGTGSSPLHF; D gene: TRBD1; clone size: NA; J gene: TRBJ1-6; V gene: TRBV4-1
CDR3 DNA: TGTGCCAGCAGCTTGGGAGGGGTGTACACTGAAGCTTTCTTT; CDR3 protein: CASSLGGVYTEAFF; D gene: NA; clone size: NA; J gene: TRBJ1-1; V gene: TRBV7-2
CDR3 DNA: TGTGCCAGCAGCTTGGGCAGGTATAGCAATCAGCCCCAGCATTTT; CDR3 protein: CASSLGRYSNQPQHF; D gene: NA; clone size: NA; J gene: TRBJ1-5; V gene: TRBV5-8
CDR3 DNA: TGTGCCAGCAGTTACTCGAGTCAGGGAGCCAAAAACATTCAGTACTTC; CDR3 protein: CASSYSSQGAKNIQYF; D gene: NA; clone size: NA; J gene: TRBJ2-4; V gene: TRBV6-6
CDR3 DNA: TGTGCCAGCAGCCCGGCCCCTAGCTCCTACAATGAGCAGTTCTTC; CDR3 protein: CASSPAPSSYNEQFF; D gene: NA; clone size: NA; J gene: TRBJ2-1; V gene: TRBV7-3
CDR3 DNA: TGCAGCGTTGGAACAGACTCCTACGAGCAGTACTTC; CDR3 protein: CSVGTDSYEQYF; D gene: NA; clone size: few; J gene: TRBJ2-7; V gene: TRBV29-1
CDR3 DNA: TGTGCCAGCAGTGAAGGTTTATCAGGGTGGCGCACAGATACGCAGTATTTT; CDR3 protein: CASSEGLSGWRTDTQYF; D gene: NA; clone size: NA; J gene: TRBJ2-3; V gene: TRBV25-1
CDR3 DNA: TGTGCCAGCAGTTTATCACGCGGAGATACGCAGTATTTT; CDR3 protein: CASSLSRGDTQYF; D gene: NA; clone size: NA; J gene: TRBJ2-3; V gene: TRBV27
CDR3 DNA: TGTGCCAGCAGCCAAGTACGGTATAATTCACCCCTCCACTTT; CDR3 protein: CASSQVRYNSPLHF; D gene: NA; clone size: once; J gene: TRBJ1-6; V gene: TRBV3-1/TRBV3-2
CDR3 DNA: TGTGCCAGCAGCCTTCGTCTAACCGGGGAGCTGTTTTTT; CDR3 protein: CASSLRLTGELFF; D gene: NA; clone size: once; J gene: TRBJ2-2; V gene: TRBV14
CDR3 DNA: TGTGCCAGCAGTTACGAGCGGGGTAGCAATCAGCCCCAGCATTTT; CDR3 protein: CASSYERGSNQPQHF; D gene: NA; clone size: NA; J gene: TRBJ1-5; V gene: TRBV6-6
CDR3 DNA: TGTGCCAGCAGCTTAGAACAGGGGAGAACGGATACGCAGTATTTT; CDR3 protein: CASSLEQGRTDTQYF; D gene: TRBD1; clone size: once; J gene: TRBJ2-3; V gene: TRBV7-9
CDR3 DNA: TGTGCCAGCTCACCATATCAGACATGGGATGGCTACACCTTC; CDR3 protein: CASSPYQTWDGYTF; D gene: NA; clone size: NA; J gene: TRBJ1-2; V gene: TRBV18
CDR3 DNA: TGCAGCGCTGTTGGGGGGGGCCAAGAGACCCAGTACTTC; CDR3 protein: CSAVGGGQETQYF; D gene: TRBD2; clone size: NA; J gene: TRBJ2-5; V gene: TRBV29-1
CDR3 DNA: TGTGCCAGCAGGCTCAGCGCTGAAGCTTTCTTT; CDR3 protein: CASRLSAEAFF; D gene: NA; clone size: NA; J gene: TRBJ1-1; V gene: TRBV28
CDR3 DNA: TGTGCCAGCAGTTCCGGGAATTTCTATGGCTACACCTTC; CDR3 protein: CASSSGNFYGYTF; D gene: NA; clone size: NA; J gene: TRBJ1-2; V gene: TRBV28
CDR3 DNA: TGTGCCAGCAGCTTGTCAGGGGGCGCCTATGGCTACACCTTC; CDR3 protein: CASSLSGGAYGYTF; D gene: TRBD1; clone size: NA; J gene: TRBJ1-2; V gene: TRBV5-5
CDR3 DNA: TGTGCCAGCTCACCAGGGACTGGGGCCCAGTACTTC; CDR3 protein: CASSPGTGAQYF; D gene: NA; clone size: once; J gene: TRBJ2-5; V gene: TRBV18
CDR3 DNA: TGTGCCAGCAGGGCCGCAGGCTTTAAAGCTTTCTTT; CDR3 protein: CASRAAGFKAFF; D gene: NA; clone size: NA; J gene: TRBJ1-1; V gene: TRBV12-3/TRBV12-4
CDR3 DNA: TGTGCCAGCAGCAACGCGAGGGAAGCTTTCTTT; CDR3 protein: CASSNAREAFF; D gene: NA; clone size: NA; J gene: TRBJ1-1; V gene: TRBV21-1
CDR3 DNA: TGTGCCAGCAGCTTAACCACAGGGGCGAGGGAGCAGTACTTC; CDR3 protein: CASSLTTGAREQYF; D gene: TRBD1; clone size: NA; J gene: TRBJ2-7; V gene: TRBV7-6
CDR3 DNA: TGTGCCAGCAGGGTAGGGGGGGTCGCATACAATGAGCAGTTCTTC; CDR3 protein: CASRVGGVAYNEQFF; D gene: NA; clone size: NA; J gene: TRBJ2-1; V gene: TRBV3-1/TRBV3-2
CDR3 DNA: TGTGCCAGCAGCTTAGCAGGGGGACCCACCGGGGAGCTGTTTTTT; CDR3 protein: CASSLAGGPTGELFF; D gene: TRBD1; clone size: NA; J gene: TRBJ2-2; V gene: TRBV11-2
CDR3 DNA: TGCGCCTCCCAGCGGACCAGGTATAGTGAAAAACTGTTTTTT; CDR3 protein: CASQRTRYSEKLFF; D gene: NA; clone size: once; J gene: TRBJ1-4; V gene: TRBV4-1
CDR3 DNA: TGTGCCAGCATCTCTAGCGGGGGGGCCAGGGAGACCCAGTACTTC; CDR3 protein: CASISSGGARETQYF; D gene: TRBD2; clone size: NA; J gene: TRBJ2-5; V gene: TRBV6-5
CDR3 DNA: TGTGCCAGCAGCGGCGGCGGGAGGGCCAGCAACGAGCAGTACTTC; CDR3 protein: CASSGGGRASNEQYF; D gene: TRBD2; clone size: NA; J gene: TRBJ2-7; V gene: TRBV9